What follows is one T cell receptor beta chain and its context. Sequencing used immunoSEQ multiplex PCR; TCRdb keeps in-frame clones, though not all of them. The sample includes fewer than 60,000 clones, 80% to 95% of them seen just once. The data belong to a study of T cell changes during pregnancy in multiple sclerosis. The germline V gene encodes CDR1 KGHSH and CDR2 LQKENI. Trimming shortened V by 3 bases and J by 4 bases, and 13 bases separated the two germline ends. This CDR3 contains 15 residues. The genes are TRBV18 and TRBJ1-3; the D gene is possibly TRBD1 (6 bases). The sequences come from peripheral blood, collected after pregnancy. The clonotype originates from a female donor in good health, enrolled as a control in a pregnancy study. CDR3 sequence: CASSPARGTGNTIYF. In DNA, the CDR3 is TGTGCCAGCTCACCCGCCAGGGGTACCGGAAACACCATATATTTT. The complete variable domain, with remaining parts taken from reference TRBV18 and TRBJ1-3, reads NAGVMQNPRHLVRRRGQEARLRCSPMKGHSHVYWYRQLPEEGLKFMVYLQKENIIDESGMPKERFSAEFPKEGPSILRIQQVVRGDSAAYFCASSPARGTGNTIYFGEGSWLTVV.